This T cell receptor (beta chain) derives from a study of T cell responses to AZD1222 COVID-19 vaccine. Clones were read by immunoSEQ multiplex PCR, and TCRdb kept only the in-frame ones, dropping some. The table has about 110,000 clones, about 94% seen once. Trimming took off 0 bases at V and 5 bases at J, with 11 bases between the two ends. The V gene's germline CDR1 is MNHEY and CDR2 SMNVEV (reference sequence). The CDR3 is 15 residues long. The chain couples TRBV27 to TRBJ1-5, with TRBD1 as a possible D gene (5 bases). The clonotype was recovered from an adult who received the AZD1222 COVID-19 vaccine. Source: peripheral blood, taken 28 days after the second AZD1222 dose. The CDR3 region has the DNA TGTGCCAGCAGTTTATCTACAGGTTTGTATCAGCCCCAGCATTTT. This codes for CASSLSTGLYQPQHF.